A selection of T cell receptor beta chains follows, all from one sample in a study of CD8+ T cells in alopecia areata. Clones were sequenced by immunoSEQ multiplex PCR, and TCRdb holds only the in-frame ones, with some missing. Here the sample spans around 290,000 clones, roughly 64% being singletons. Material: CD4+ T cells sorted from blood, obtained at week 24, from a patient treated with tofacitinib. These receptors originate from a human donor with alopecia areata. The CDR3 runs from the conserved cysteine through the conserved F or W. D genes are given only for firm matches. Expanded clones get a size class; other rows say once, few or many, or leave the size out.

clone_size	v_call	d_call	j_call	cdr3_nt	cdr3_aa
NA	TRBV6-1	NA	TRBJ1-2	TGTGCCAGCACTGTGGGCTCTGGCTATGGCTACACCTTC	CASTVGSGYGYTF
many	TRBV5-5	NA	TRBJ1-1	TGTGCCAGCAGCTTGGGAAACAGGGAGGAAGCTTTCTTT	CASSLGNREEAFF
NA	TRBV4-2	TRBD2	TRBJ2-5	TGTGCCAGCAGCCAGGGACTAGACCAAGAGACCCAGTACTTC	CASSQGLDQETQYF
NA	TRBV29-1	TRBD1	TRBJ2-3	TGCAGCGTTGGCCAGGGGGCTAGCACAGATACGCAGTATTTT	CSVGQGASTDTQYF
few	TRBV4-2	TRBD1	TRBJ1-2	TGTGCCAGCAGCCAACCAGGGGGGTATGGCTACACCTTC	CASSQPGGYGYTF
NA	TRBV7-2	NA	TRBJ2-5	TGTGCCAGCAGCTTAGCAGGGGGAGAGACCCAGTACTTC	CASSLAGGETQYF
few	TRBV2	NA	TRBJ1-2	TGTGCCAGCAGTGAGACCCATGGCTACACCTTC	CASSETHGYTF
NA	TRBV30	NA	TRBJ1-1	TGTGCCTGGAGTGTCGGGGGTTACCCGAGGGACACTGAAGCTTTCTTT	CAWSVGGYPRDTEAFF
NA	TRBV19	NA	TRBJ1-1	TGTGCCAGTACGCTTCAGTCTCGAGGTACTGAAGCTTTCTTT	CASTLQSRGTEAFF
once	TRBV2	NA	TRBJ2-5	TGTGCCAGCAGTGATACGGGGCGTGGGGAGACCCAGTACTTC	CASSDTGRGETQYF
NA	TRBV4-3	NA	TRBJ2-5	TGCGCCAGCAGCCAAGGGGACTCCCAAGAGACCCAGTACTTC	CASSQGDSQETQYF
NA	TRBV2	TRBD2	TRBJ2-3	TGTGCCAGCAGGCCGGGACTAGCCACAGATACGCAGTATTTT	CASRPGLATDTQYF
few	TRBV30	TRBD1	TRBJ2-7	TGTGCCTGGAGTGCCGACAGGGCCGAGCAGTACTTC	CAWSADRAEQYF
NA	TRBV7-2	NA	TRBJ2-7	TGTGCCAGCAGCTCCGAGGTAGGGTCCAACCTCTACGAGCAGTACTTC	CASSSEVGSNLYEQYF
once	TRBV29-1	NA	TRBJ2-2	TGCAGCGTTCAACGAGGCAGAGAGAACACCGGGGAGCTGTTTTTT	CSVQRGRENTGELFF
NA	TRBV2	TRBD2	TRBJ2-1	TGTGCCAGCAGTGTACTAGCGGGTTACAATGAGCAGTTCTTC	CASSVLAGYNEQFF
NA	TRBV25-1	NA	TRBJ1-4	TGTGCCAGCAGCACCGGACAGTCCCCAGAAAAACTGTTTTTT	CASSTGQSPEKLFF
NA	TRBV11-3	NA	TRBJ2-2	TGTGCCAGCAGCTTGACCTCCACCGGGGAGCTGTTTTTT	CASSLTSTGELFF
few	TRBV11-2	NA	TRBJ2-1	TGTGCCAGCAGCTCCAGGGGCGCCTCCTACAATGAGCAGTTCTTC	CASSSRGASYNEQFF
NA	TRBV5-1	TRBD1	TRBJ1-1	TGCGCCAGCAGCTTGGAGGCCGGGACAGATGAAGCTTTCTTT	CASSLEAGTDEAFF
few	TRBV9	NA	TRBJ2-7	TGTGCCAGCAGCTCCCCCCGAGCGGACAGAGTCTCCTACGAGCAGTACTTC	CASSSPRADRVSYEQYF
NA	TRBV29-1	TRBD1	TRBJ2-2	TGCAGCGGTCGGGACAGGGGGCCCGGGGAGCTGTTTTTT	CSGRDRGPGELFF
NA	TRBV5-1	NA	TRBJ1-6	TGCGCCAGCAGCCCAGAACTGGGCGTGGATTCACCCCTCCACTTT	CASSPELGVDSPLHF
NA	TRBV29-1	TRBD2	TRBJ2-1	TGCAGCGTTGGAGGGACTAGCGGTCTCTACAATGAGCAGTTCTTC	CSVGGTSGLYNEQFF
NA	TRBV9	TRBD2	TRBJ2-5	TGTGCCAGCAGCAAGGGACTAGCGGGCCGTAGCCAAGAGACCCAGTACTTC	CASSKGLAGRSQETQYF
few	TRBV19	TRBD2	TRBJ2-2	TGTGCCAGTATGGGCACTAGCGGGGGGTCCGGGGAGCTGTTTTTT	CASMGTSGGSGELFF
NA	TRBV7-2	NA	TRBJ1-5	TGTGCCAGCAGCCTGACATCGGGTCAGCCCCAGCATTTT	CASSLTSGQPQHF
NA	TRBV10-3	TRBD1	TRBJ1-6	TGTGCCATCAGTGAGCCGGGACAGCATTCACCCCTCCACTTT	CAISEPGQHSPLHF
few	TRBV4-1	NA	TRBJ2-4	TGCGCCAGCAGCCAAGGGGGGAGACTAGTGAACATTCAGTACTTC	CASSQGGRLVNIQYF
NA	TRBV27	NA	TRBJ1-5	TGTGCCAGCAAGGCGCAGGGGAATCGCAATCAGCCCCAGCATTTT	CASKAQGNRNQPQHF
NA	TRBV5-1	NA	TRBJ2-5	TGCGCCAGCAGCTTGTCCCAAGAGACCCAGTACTTC	CASSLSQETQYF
NA	TRBV4-1	NA	TRBJ1-4	TGCGCCAGCAGCCAAGCCTATTCGGGCGCAGGTTATGATGAAAAACTGTTTTTT	CASSQAYSGAGYDEKLFF
NA	TRBV7-9	TRBD1	TRBJ2-7	TGTGCCAGCAGCGCAGAAGGGACAGGGGTCTACACGTCCATCTACGAGCAGTACTTC	CASSAEGTGVYTSIYEQYF
few	TRBV2	NA	TRBJ1-2	TGTGCCAGCGGTAACAGGGTAAGAAGCGTTGGCTATGGCTACACCTTC	CASGNRVRSVGYGYTF
NA	TRBV4-3	NA	TRBJ2-7	TGCGCCAGCAGCCAAGATTTTACAGCCTCCTACGAGCAGTACTTC	CASSQDFTASYEQYF
few	TRBV29-1	NA	TRBJ2-6	NA	CSDYTCSGANVLTF
few	TRBV29-1	TRBD1	TRBJ1-2	TGCAGCGTTGCCCGGGACAGGGGTGGCTATGGCTACACCTTC	CSVARDRGGYGYTF
NA	TRBV2	NA	TRBJ1-2	TGTGCCAGCGGCCAGGGTGGGACGGTCGCCTATGGCTACACCTTC	CASGQGGTVAYGYTF
NA	TRBV27	NA	TRBJ1-4	TGTGCCAGCAGTGCCTCACAGGGAAAGGTTGAAAAACTGTTTTTT	CASSASQGKVEKLFF
NA	TRBV30	TRBD1	TRBJ1-4	TGTGCCTGGACAGACGGAAGGGGGCGCGGTGAAAAACTGTTTTTT	CAWTDGRGRGEKLFF
few	TRBV5-1	NA	TRBJ1-2	TGCGCCAGCAGCTTGGATGGGCAGGGCAACTCGATCTATGGCTACACCTTC	CASSLDGQGNSIYGYTF
NA	TRBV2	NA	TRBJ2-7	TGTGCCAGCAGTAGCCAGGGGAGTGACTACGAGCAGTACTTC	CASSSQGSDYEQYF
NA	TRBV7-2	TRBD1	TRBJ1-2	TGTGCCAGCAGCTCTCCGGGACAGGGGAGTGGCTACACCTTC	CASSSPGQGSGYTF
NA	TRBV11-2	NA	TRBJ2-7	TGTGCCAGCAGCTTTAACCCGGGCTCCTACGAGCAGTACTTC	CASSFNPGSYEQYF
few	TRBV7-2	NA	TRBJ2-6	TGTGCCAGCAGCGGGCCCTTTTCTGGGGCCAACGTCCTGACTTTC	CASSGPFSGANVLTF
few	TRBV30	NA	TRBJ1-2	TGTGCCTGGAGTGTATTAGGGGTATATGGCTACACCTTC	CAWSVLGVYGYTF
NA	TRBV2	TRBD1	TRBJ1-6	TGTGCCAGCCAGGGGACAGGGGATTCACCCCTCCACTTT	CASQGTGDSPLHF
NA	TRBV5-1	TRBD2	TRBJ2-3	TGCGCCAGCAGCCCGGGGGGAGCAGATACGCAGTATTTT	CASSPGGADTQYF
NA	TRBV5-1	TRBD2	TRBJ2-3	TGCGCCAGCAGCTTGGAGGGGCGGGGGAACACAGATACGCAGTATTTT	CASSLEGRGNTDTQYF
NA	TRBV2	TRBD1	TRBJ1-2	TGTGCCAGCAGCAAGCGACAGGGGGCCAATGGCTACACCTTC	CASSKRQGANGYTF
NA	TRBV29-1	NA	TRBJ1-4	TGCAGCGTTGAAGAGGGGCGATCGAATGAAAAACTGTTTTTT	CSVEEGRSNEKLFF
once	TRBV5-1	NA	TRBJ2-3	TGCGCCAGCAGCTTGGCCTCCATCACAGATACGCAGTATTTT	CASSLASITDTQYF
NA	TRBV27	NA	TRBJ2-3	TGTGCCAGCAGTTTATCTTACGGAATGACAGATACGCAGTATTTT	CASSLSYGMTDTQYF
NA	TRBV30	TRBD1	TRBJ1-2	TGTGCCTGGAGGCCGGGACAGCCTAACTATGGCTACACCTTC	CAWRPGQPNYGYTF
NA	TRBV28	TRBD1	TRBJ1-1	TGTGCCAGCAGTCGTGGACAGGGGGGCGCTTTCTTT	CASSRGQGGAFF